Following are 22 T cell receptor beta chains from one sample sequenced in a study of T cell repertoires in cytomegalovirus infection. For these TCRs, the target antigens are not known. TCRdb ran MiXCR on the reads and lists one entry per CDR3 protein. In the table there are 110,000 to 150,000 distinct CDR3 sequences, approximately 30% of which are singletons. The sequencing here drew on CD8+ T cells from cultured PBMCs, taken from culture after CMV antigen stimulation. The source of these receptors is a human donor in good health (CMV status not recorded). Some clones in this sample may be carry-over from other donors' samples.

The J gene is TRBJ1-2, the V gene TRBV4-3, with 7 positions matching TRBD1. The junction had 12 bases not matched to a gene; V was cut back by 2 bases and J by 12 bases. CDR3 length: 14 residues. Per germline, CDR1 LGHNA and CDR2 YSLEER. The CDR3 bases are TGCGCCAGCAGCCAAAACCGGGACAGCAAATTCCACACCTTC. Translation: CASSQNRDSKFHTF.

The chain combines TRBV27 with TRBJ2-7, with a weak D call TRBD2 (5 bases). CDR3 length: 15 amino acids. Germline loops: CDR1 MNHEY, CDR2 SMNVEV (reference sequence). V lost 5 bases and J 2 bases, leaving 16 bases between the germline ends. The CDR3: CASSNSGYGTYEQYF. The DNA for the CDR3 is TGTGCCAGCAGTAATTCGGGATACGGTACCTACGAGCAGTACTTC.

V is TRBV27 and J is TRBJ1-2; 8 positions agree with TRBD1. With V trimmed by 6 bases and J by 7 bases, 7 bases remained unmatched. Germline CDR1 and CDR2: MNHEY and SMNVEV (reference sequence). The CDR3 runs 13 residues. Here the CDR3 reads CASRSTGVSGYTF. In DNA, the CDR3 is TGTGCCAGCAGGTCGACAGGGGTCTCTGGCTACACCTTC.

The V call is TRBV7-2, the J call TRBJ2-1, with 8 nucleotides matching TRBD1. Germline CDR1 reads SGHTA; CDR2 reads FQGNSA. V shed 2 bases and J 8 bases; nucleotides not matched to a gene: 5. CDR3 length: 14 residues. CDR3 sequence reads: CASSLQGAGHEQFF. In DNA form, the CDR3 reads TGTGCCAGCAGCTTACAGGGGGCGGGCCATGAGCAGTTCTTC. The full variable domain, its missing parts supplied by reference TRBV7-2 and TRBJ2-1, is GAGVSQSPSNKVTEKGKDVELRCDPISGHTALYWYRQSLGQGLEFLIYFQGNSAPDKSGLPSDRFSAERTGGSVSTLTIQRTQQEDSAVYLCASSLQGAGHEQFFGPGTRLTVL.

This clonotype has a count of ten or more. The chain combines TRBV7-6 with TRBJ2-3; 10 bases agree with TRBD2. The CDR3 contains 19 residues. The germline CDR1 and CDR2 sequences are SGHVS and FNYEAQ. V shed 1 base and J 1 base; nucleotides not matched to a gene: 11. The CDR3 is CASSLEPPATSGRTDTQYF. The CDR3 DNA is TGTGCCAGCAGCTTAGAGCCCCCCGCGACTAGCGGGCGCACAGATACGCAGTATTTT.

This clonotype was seen more than once but under ten times. The chain uses TRBV6-1 and TRBJ2-1, with 12 bases lining up with TRBD2. Trimming took 6 bases from V and 3 from J; bases not matched to a gene: 12. The CDR3 runs 18 residues. Germline V gives CDR1 MNHNS, CDR2 SASEGT. This CDR3 is CASSAGTSGGRFYNEQFF. CDR3 nucleotides: TGTGCCAGCAGCGCCGGAACTAGCGGGGGGCGCTTCTACAATGAGCAGTTCTTC.

In this sample, this clonotype turned up many times. The chain combines TRBV7-2 with TRBJ2-3; 10 bases are shared with TRBD2. Unmatched junction bases numbered 20, after V lost 5 bases and J lost 0 bases. Germline V gene lookup returns CDR1 SGHTA and CDR2 FQGNSA. The CDR3 runs to 21 residues. The CDR3 is CASSPTRGLARDWGSTDTQYF. CDR3 DNA sequence: TGTGCCAGCAGCCCAACAAGGGGACTAGCGCGGGATTGGGGTAGCACAGATACGCAGTATTTT.

V and J are TRBV4-1 and TRBJ1-5; 8 bases are a match to TRBD1. The CDR3 has 15 residues. In germline, CDR1 is MGHRA, CDR2 YSYEKL. V was pared by 1 base and J by 7 bases, with 6 bases of the junction left unmatched. CDR3 sequence reads: CASSQGTGWPQPQHF. DNA of the CDR3: TGCGCCAGCAGCCAAGGGACAGGGTGGCCGCAGCCCCAGCATTTT.

This clonotype was observed at least ten times. The V gene is TRBV7-8, the J gene TRBJ1-6; perhaps TRBD1 as D (6 bases). The CDR3 runs to 14 residues. Trimming pared 1 base from V and 9 bases from J, leaving 10 bases between. Germline V lookup: CDR1 SGHVS, CDR2 FQNEAQ. The CDR3 nucleotides are TGTGCCAGCAGCTTAGAGGGGGGCTTTTCACCCCTCCACTTT. Its protein is CASSLEGGFSPLHF.

This rearrangement joins TRBV7-3 to TRBJ2-3; D may match TRBD1 or TRBD2 (6 bases each). CDR3 size: 17 residues. Germline V gene data show CDR1 as SGHTA and CDR2 as FQGTGA. V lost 6 bases, J lost 4 bases, and 23 bases lay in between. CDR3 loop: CASSTPAGHSGSDTQYF. The CDR3 DNA reads as TGTGCCAGCAGTACGCCTGCGGGACACTCGGGTTCAGATACGCAGTATTTT.

V and J are TRBV7-4 and TRBJ1-1, with D hard to call. The V gene's germline CDR1 is SGHVT and CDR2 SQSDAQ. Deletions cut 1 base from V and 6 bases from J, with 6 bases between. CDR3 length: 12 amino acids. The CDR3 DNA reads as TGTGCCAGCAGCTTAGGGGTGTCTGAAGCTTTCTTT. Translating it yields CASSLGVSEAFF. Using reference TRBV7-4 and TRBJ1-1 for the parts outside the CDR3, the full variable domain is GAGVSQSPRYKVAKRGRDVALRCDSISGHVTLYWYRQTLGQGSEVLTYSQSDAQRDKSGRPSGRFSAERPERSVSTLKIQRTEQGDSAVYLCASSLGVSEAFFGQGTRLTVV.

In the case of this clonotype: The junction shows a germline mismatch at one end, possibly a read error. This chain links TRBV28 with TRBJ1-2; the D gene is possibly TRBD1 (5 bases). The germline V gene has CDR1 MDHEN and CDR2 SYDVKM. This CDR3 comprises 12 residues. The CDR3 loop is CASSLLGPGYTF. CDR3 DNA sequence: TGTGCCAGCAGCTTATTGGGGCCCGGCTACACCTTC.

This rearrangement joins TRBV19 to TRBJ1-2; no definite D call. Germline loops: CDR1 LNHDA, CDR2 SQIVND (reference sequence). The germline V and J ends were trimmed by 2 bases and 3 bases, with 13 bases remaining between them. The CDR3 contains 15 residues. The DNA of the CDR3 is TGTGCCAGTAGTATATGGGTGATAGAGGACTATGGCTACACCTTC. It yields the protein CASSIWVIEDYGYTF.

CDR3 protein: CASSAHGGSLQETQYF. Here the CDR3 DNA reads TGTGCCAGCAGCGCACACGGGGGGTCGCTACAAGAGACCCAGTACTTC. This sequence joins TRBV7-6 and TRBJ2-5; 7 bases match TRBD2. Germline lookup yields CDR1 SGHVS and CDR2 FNYEAQ. The CDR3 has 16 residues. V lost 5 bases, J lost 2 bases, and 11 bases stayed unmatched.

This clonotype was picked up a small number of times. The rearrangement joins TRBV7-2 to TRBJ1-2, with D possibly matching TRBD1 (6 bases). Germline V CDR1 and CDR2: SGHTA, FQGNSA. CDR3 length: 14 residues. V gave up 0 bases and J gave up 8 bases, with 13 bases separating them. CDR3 amino acids: CASSLALPGDGYTF. The CDR3 bases are TGTGCCAGCAGCTTAGCCCTCCCAGGGGACGGCTACACCTTC.

The chain has TRBV7-2 and TRBJ1-2, with D uncertain. The germline V gene has CDR1 SGHTA and CDR2 FQGNSA. The CDR3 totals 16 residues. The V end lost 1 base, the J end lost 0 bases, and 12 bases lay between the germline ends. The CDR3 here is CASSLEAWAANYGYTF. The CDR3 coding sequence is TGTGCCAGCAGCTTAGAAGCGTGGGCTGCTAACTATGGCTACACCTTC.

This clonotype came up many times. V usage is TRBV12-3 or TRBV12-4 and J usage is TRBJ1-1; D perhaps matches TRBD1 (6 bases). Trimming cost V 6 bases and J 1 base, with 9 bases left between them. This CDR3 contains 13 residues. The CDR3 DNA is TGTGCCAGCAGCGAGGGGGGGAACACTGAAGCTTTCTTT. Amino acids: CASSEGGNTEAFF.

This clonotype was counted once. The chain employs TRBV12-3 or TRBV12-4 and TRBJ2-1, with D possibly being TRBD1 (7 bases). There are 12 residues in the CDR3. V lost 4 bases to trimming and J lost 9 bases, with 10 bases between them. CDR3 DNA: TGTGCCAGCAGTTCAGGGGGGAGTGAGCAGTTCTTC. Translating gives CASSSGGSEQFF.

In its sample, this clonotype was seen a few times. This chain links TRBV3-1 with TRBJ2-5; 10 nucleotides line up with TRBD2. Losses at the gene ends were 4 bases for V and 5 bases for J; bases not matched to a gene: 13. This CDR3 has 17 amino acids. CDR1 LGHDT and CDR2 YNNKEL come from the germline V gene (reference sequence). DNA for the CDR3: TGTGCCAGCAGCCCAACTAGGGGAGCGGGGGGGCTGGAGACCCAGTACTTC. Translation gives CASSPTRGAGGLETQYF.

The V call is TRBV19, the J call TRBJ2-7; 10 nucleotides match TRBD1. The CDR3 sequence is 15 residues long. J gave up 4 bases and V 3 bases, and 6 bases lay outside the gene matches. Looked up from germline, CDR1 is LNHDA and CDR2 is SQIVND (reference sequence). CDR3 residues: CASSMSGTGVYEQYF. The CDR3 nucleotides are TGTGCCAGTAGTATGTCCGGGACAGGGGTGTACGAGCAGTACTTC.

The chain uses TRBV28 and TRBJ1-2; tentatively, D is TRBD1 (6 bases). This CDR3 contains 13 residues. The V gene lost 5 bases and the J gene lost 8 bases, with 15 bases spanning the gap. Per germline, CDR1 MDHEN and CDR2 SYDVKM. CDR3 loop: CASSNRDLSGYTF. The CDR3 coding sequence is TGTGCCAGCAGTAACAGGGATCTGAGCGGCTACACCTTC.

The V and J genes are TRBV2 and TRBJ1-1, with D possibly being TRBD1 (6 bases). V lost 4 bases to trimming and J lost 8 bases, with 17 bases between them. In germline, CDR1 is SNHLY, CDR2 FYNNEI. The CDR3 loop spans 14 amino acids. This chain's CDR3 is CASSVGSPTGEAFF. The CDR3 nucleotides are TGTGCCAGCAGTGTCGGCAGTCCTACAGGGGAAGCTTTCTTT.